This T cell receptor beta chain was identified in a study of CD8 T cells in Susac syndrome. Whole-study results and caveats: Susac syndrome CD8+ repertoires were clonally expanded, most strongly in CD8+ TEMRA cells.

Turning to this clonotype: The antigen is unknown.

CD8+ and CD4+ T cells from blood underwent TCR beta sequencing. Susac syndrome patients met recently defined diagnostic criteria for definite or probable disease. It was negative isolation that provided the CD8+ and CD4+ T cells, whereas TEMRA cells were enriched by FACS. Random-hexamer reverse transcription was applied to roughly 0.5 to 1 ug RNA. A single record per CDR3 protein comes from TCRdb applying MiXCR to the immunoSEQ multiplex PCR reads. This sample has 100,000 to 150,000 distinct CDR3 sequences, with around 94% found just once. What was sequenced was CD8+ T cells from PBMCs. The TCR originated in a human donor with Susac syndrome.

For the CDR3, the DNA is TGCGCCAGCAGCTTGGAGTCTGAAGAGACCCAGTACTTC. It codes for CASSLESEETQYF. This chain uses TRBV5-1 with TRBJ2-5; D gene uncertain. V was cut by 0 bases and J by 3 bases, with 6 bases left in between. Looked up from germline, CDR1 is SGHRS and CDR2 is YFSETQ. This CDR3 region has 13 residues. The full variable domain, rest sourced from reference TRBV5-1 and TRBJ2-5, is KAGVTQTPRYLIKTRGQQVTLSCSPISGHRSVSWYQQTPGQGLQFLFEYFSETQRNKGNFPGRFSGRQFSNSRSEMNVSTLELGDSALYLCASSLESEETQYFGPGTRLLVL.